This T cell receptor beta chain was identified in a study of CD8 T cells in Susac syndrome. CDR3 length: 14 residues. V dropped 6 bases and J dropped 1 base, with 12 bases sitting between them. The germline CDR1 and CDR2 sequences are MNHEY and SVGEGT. This clonotype was recorded only once. Reverse transcription of about 0.45 to 1 ug RNA used random hexamers. A single record per CDR3 protein comes from TCRdb applying MiXCR to the immunoSEQ multiplex PCR reads. The table lists tens of thousands of distinct CDR3 sequences, 85% to 95% of them singletons. The chain employs TRBV6-2 or TRBV6-3 and TRBJ1-1, with D possibly TRBD1 on 5 matching bases. Sequenced material: CD4+ T cells from PBMCs. The source of this sequence is a human donor with Susac syndrome. CDR3 DNA: TGTGCCAGCAGGTCACAGGTTCCGAACACTGAAGCTTTCTTT. This encodes CASRSQVPNTEAFF.